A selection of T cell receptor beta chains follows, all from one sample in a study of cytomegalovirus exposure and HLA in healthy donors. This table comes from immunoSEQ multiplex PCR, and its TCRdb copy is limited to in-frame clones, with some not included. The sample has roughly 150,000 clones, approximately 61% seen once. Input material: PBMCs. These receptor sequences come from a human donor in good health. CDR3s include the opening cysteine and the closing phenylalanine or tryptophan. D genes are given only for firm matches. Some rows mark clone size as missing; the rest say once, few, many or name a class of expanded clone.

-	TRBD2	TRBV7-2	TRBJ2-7	TGTGCCAGCAGCCGACTAGCGGGAGTTTTCTACGAGCAGTACTTC	CASSRLAGVFYEQYF
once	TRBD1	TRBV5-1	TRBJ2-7	TGCGCCAGCAGCTCCGGACAGGGCTACGAGCAGTACTTC	CASSSGQGYEQYF
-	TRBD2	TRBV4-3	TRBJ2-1	TGCGCCAGCAGCCAAGCGCTCACTAGCGGGAGATCGTCCTACAATGAGCAGTTCTTC	CASSQALTSGRSSYNEQFF
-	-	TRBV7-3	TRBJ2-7	TGTGCCAGCAGCCCCATGACGGAGAGTGAGCAGTACTTC	CASSPMTESEQYF
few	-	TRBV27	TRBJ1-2	TGTGCCAGCAGTTTAGACAGGAGTAACTATGGCTACACCTTC	CASSLDRSNYGYTF
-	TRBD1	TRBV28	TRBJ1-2	TGTGCCAGCAGACCAGGGGCAGGGGGCTCGCGAGGCTACACCTTC	CASRPGAGGSRGYTF
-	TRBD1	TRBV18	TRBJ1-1	TGTGCCAGCTCACCAAGGACAGGGGGGAACACTGAAGCTTTCTTT	CASSPRTGGNTEAFF
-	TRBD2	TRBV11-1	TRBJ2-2	TGTGCCAGCAGCTCCACCACCCGACTAGCGGGGAACACCGGGGAGCTGTTTTTT	CASSSTTRLAGNTGELFF
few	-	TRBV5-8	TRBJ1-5	TGTGCCAGCAGCTTGTCGTTCGGGGGGCTTCAGCCCCAGCATTTT	CASSLSFGGLQPQHF
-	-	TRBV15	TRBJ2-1	TGTGCCACCAGCAGAGATCAGAGGAATAGCTCCTACAATGAGCAGTTCTTC	CATSRDQRNSSYNEQFF
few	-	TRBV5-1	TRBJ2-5	TGCGCCAGCAGCCCGGACAACCAAGAGACCCAGTACTTC	CASSPDNQETQYF
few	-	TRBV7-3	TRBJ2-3	TGTGCCAGCAGCTTGCTGGGCGTCACAGATACGCAGTATTTT	CASSLLGVTDTQYF
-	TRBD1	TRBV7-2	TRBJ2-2	TGTGCCAGCAGCTTCTCCGGACAGGGCTACTCCGGGGAGCTGTTTTTT	CASSFSGQGYSGELFF
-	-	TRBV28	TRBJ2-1	TGTGCCAGCAGTTTAAGCGGAGGTGCCAATGAGCAGTTCTTC	CASSLSGGANEQFF
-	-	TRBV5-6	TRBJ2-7	TGTGCCAGCAGCTTGGGTGCGGGGTTGAGCGAATATACTTACGAGCAGTACTTC	CASSLGAGLSEYTYEQYF
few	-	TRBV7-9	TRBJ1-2	TGTGCCAGCAGCGATCTCGGGGACACTTATGGCTACACCTTC	CASSDLGDTYGYTF
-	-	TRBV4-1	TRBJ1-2	TGCGCCAGCAGACCGACAGTTCCCTCCGATGGCTACACCTTC	CASRPTVPSDGYTF
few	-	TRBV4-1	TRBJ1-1	TGCGCCAGCAGCCAAGATCGAGCCAGGTTGAACACTGAAGCTTTCTTT	CASSQDRARLNTEAFF
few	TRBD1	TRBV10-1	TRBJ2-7	TGCGCCAGCAGGCACGACAGGGCCCAACCCTACGAGCAGTACTTC	CASRHDRAQPYEQYF
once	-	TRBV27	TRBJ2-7	TGTGCCAGCAGTTCGGCCGGGCAGGGTTCCTACGAGCAGTACTTC	CASSSAGQGSYEQYF
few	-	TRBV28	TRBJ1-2	TGTGCCAGCAGTACGAACGGGGGGGGGTATGGCTACACCTTC	CASSTNGGGYGYTF
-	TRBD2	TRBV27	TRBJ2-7	TGTGCCAGTTGGACTAGCGGTGACTACGAGCAGTACTTC	CASWTSGDYEQYF
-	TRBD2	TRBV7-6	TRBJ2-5	TGTGCCAGCAGCTCCCTACCCATACCGGGACTAGCGTACACAGAGACCCAGTACTTC	CASSSLPIPGLAYTETQYF